This TCR beta chain was found in a study of T-cell memory formation after mild COVID-19. TCRdb passed the 5' RACE reads through MiXCR, listing each CDR3 protein once. The sample includes around 60,000 distinct CDR3 sequences, over 7.5% of them seen just once. Study-level findings and limits: Contracting CD4+ clones lay largely in CM and EM, with CD8+ ones residing in EMRA. Clonal second-wave expansions that peaked on day 37 had unconfirmed SARS-CoV-2 specificity.

There are 14 residues in the CDR3. V lost 1 base and J 4 bases, leaving 10 bases between the germline ends. CDR1 and CDR2 from the germline V gene are LGHNA and YSLEER. This clonotype was seen more than once but under ten times. Antigen: not known. The specimen was PBMCs or a T cell subset sorted from them (not recorded which). The sequence came from a man between 18 and 35 years old who had mild COVID-19 (a few samples of this study predate the infection). Cell type and time point are not known. The chain carries TRBV4-3 and TRBJ1-2; D gene uncertain. The CDR3 DNA sequence: TGCGCCAGCAGCCAAGGAGTACAGAGCTATGGCTACACCTTC. Amino acid sequence: CASSQGVQSYGYTF.